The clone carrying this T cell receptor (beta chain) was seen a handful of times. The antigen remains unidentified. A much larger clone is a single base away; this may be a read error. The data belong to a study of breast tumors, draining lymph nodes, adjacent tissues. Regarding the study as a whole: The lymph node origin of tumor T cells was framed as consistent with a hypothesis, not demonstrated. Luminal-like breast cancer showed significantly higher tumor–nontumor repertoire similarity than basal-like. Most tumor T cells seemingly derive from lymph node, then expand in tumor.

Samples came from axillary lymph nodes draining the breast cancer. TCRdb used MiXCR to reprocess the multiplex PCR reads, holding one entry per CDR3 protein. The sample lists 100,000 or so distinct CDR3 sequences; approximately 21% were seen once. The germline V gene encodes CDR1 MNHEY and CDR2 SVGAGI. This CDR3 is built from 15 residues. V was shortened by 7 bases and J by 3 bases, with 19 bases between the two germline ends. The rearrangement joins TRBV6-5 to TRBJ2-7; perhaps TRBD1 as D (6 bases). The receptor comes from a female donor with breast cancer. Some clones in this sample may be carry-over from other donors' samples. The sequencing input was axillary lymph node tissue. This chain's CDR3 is CASTRCRGSFYEQYF. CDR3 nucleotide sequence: TGTGCCAGCACTCGCTGCAGGGGCAGTTTCTACGAGCAGTACTTC.